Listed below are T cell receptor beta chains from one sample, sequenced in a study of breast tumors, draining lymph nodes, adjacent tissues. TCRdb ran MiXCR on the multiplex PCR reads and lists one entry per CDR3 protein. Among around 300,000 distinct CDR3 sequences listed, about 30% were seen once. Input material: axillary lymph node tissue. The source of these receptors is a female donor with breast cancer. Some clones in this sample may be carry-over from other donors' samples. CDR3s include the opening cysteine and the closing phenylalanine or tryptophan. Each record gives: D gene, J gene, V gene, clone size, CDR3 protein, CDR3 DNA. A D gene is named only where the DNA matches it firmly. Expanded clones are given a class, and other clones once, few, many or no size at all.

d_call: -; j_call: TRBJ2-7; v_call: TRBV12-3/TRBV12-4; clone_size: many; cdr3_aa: CASTYGGSYEQYF; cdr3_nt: TGTGCCAGCACCTACGGAGGCTCCTACGAGCAGTACTTC
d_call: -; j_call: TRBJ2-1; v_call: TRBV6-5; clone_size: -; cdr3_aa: CASSYSSVNEQFF; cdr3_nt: TGTGCCAGCAGTTACTCATCAGTCAATGAGCAGTTCTTC
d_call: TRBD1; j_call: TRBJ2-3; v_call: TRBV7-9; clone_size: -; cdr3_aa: CASSVGTGTDTQYF; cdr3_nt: TGTGCCAGCAGCGTGGGGACAGGCACAGATACGCAGTATTTT
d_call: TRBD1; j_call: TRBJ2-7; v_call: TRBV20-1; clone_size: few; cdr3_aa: CSAPSRGRLSEQYF; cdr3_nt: TGCAGTGCACCGTCCAGGGGGCGCTTATCCGAGCAGTACTTC
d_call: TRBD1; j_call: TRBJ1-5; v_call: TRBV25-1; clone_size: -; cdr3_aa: CASSRGTGFNQPQHF; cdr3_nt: TGTGCCAGCAGCCGAGGGACAGGGTTTAATCAGCCCCAGCATTTT
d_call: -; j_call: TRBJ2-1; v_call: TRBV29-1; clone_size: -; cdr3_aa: CSVDEPSTDTQFF; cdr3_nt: TGCAGCGTCGACGAGCCCAGCACAGATACGCAGTTCTTC
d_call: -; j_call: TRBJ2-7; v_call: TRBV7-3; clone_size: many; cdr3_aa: CASSSKNDPRDGYEQYF; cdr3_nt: TGTGCCAGCAGCTCAAAAAACGACCCCCGGGACGGGTACGAGCAGTACTTC
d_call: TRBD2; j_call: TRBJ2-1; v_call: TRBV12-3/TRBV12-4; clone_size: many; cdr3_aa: CASSTSGIGDNEQFF; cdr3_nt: TGTGCCAGCAGTACTAGCGGGATTGGGGACAATGAGCAGTTCTTC
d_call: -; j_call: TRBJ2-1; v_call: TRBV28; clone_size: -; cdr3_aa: CASSLPTLNEQFF; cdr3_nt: TGTGCCAGCAGTTTACCCACTCTCAATGAGCAGTTCTTC
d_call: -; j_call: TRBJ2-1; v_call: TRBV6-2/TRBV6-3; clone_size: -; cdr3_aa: CASSSLTSEQFF; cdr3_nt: TGTGCCAGCAGTTCCCTCACTAGTGAGCAGTTCTTC
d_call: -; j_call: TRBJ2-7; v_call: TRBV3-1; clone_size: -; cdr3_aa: CASSQGWDEQYF; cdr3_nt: TGTGCCAGCAGCCAAGGATGGGACGAGCAGTACTTC
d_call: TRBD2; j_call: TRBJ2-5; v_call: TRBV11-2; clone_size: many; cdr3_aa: CASSSGTSGRGYQETQYF; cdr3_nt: TGTGCCAGCAGCTCCGGGACTAGCGGGAGGGGGTACCAAGAGACCCAGTACTTC
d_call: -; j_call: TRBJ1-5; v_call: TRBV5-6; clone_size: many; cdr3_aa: CASSLGTLGGNQPQHF; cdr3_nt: TGTGCCAGCAGCTTGGGGACTCTCGGGGGCAATCAGCCCCAGCATTTT
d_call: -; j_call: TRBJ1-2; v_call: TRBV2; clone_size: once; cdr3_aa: CASGAQGRGYTF; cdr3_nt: TGTGCCAGCGGTGCACAAGGACGCGGCTACACCTTC
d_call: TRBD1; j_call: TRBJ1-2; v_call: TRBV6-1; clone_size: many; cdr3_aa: CASSPTGPYGYTF; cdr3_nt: TGTGCCAGCAGTCCGACAGGGCCCTATGGCTACACCTTC
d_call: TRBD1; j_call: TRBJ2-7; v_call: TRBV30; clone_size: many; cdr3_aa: CAWSGRRGYEQYF; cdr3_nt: TGTGCCTGGAGTGGGCGCAGGGGGTACGAGCAGTACTTC
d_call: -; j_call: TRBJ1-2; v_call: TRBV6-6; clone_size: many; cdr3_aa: CASSDRGSYGYTF; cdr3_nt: TGTGCCAGCAGTGACCGGGGGAGCTATGGCTACACCTTC
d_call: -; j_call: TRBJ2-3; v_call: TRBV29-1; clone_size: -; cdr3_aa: CSVEQLEITDAQYF; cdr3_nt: TGCAGCGTTGAACAGCTAGAGATCACAGATGCGCAGTATTTT
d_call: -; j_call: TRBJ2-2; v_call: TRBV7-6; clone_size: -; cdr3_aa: CASSLGASSNTGKLFF; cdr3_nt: TGTGCCAGCAGCTTAGGGGCTAGCAGCAACACCGGGAAGCTGTTCTTT
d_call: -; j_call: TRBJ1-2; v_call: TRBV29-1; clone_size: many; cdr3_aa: CSVELRLYGYTF; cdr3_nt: TGCAGCGTTGAACTCAGGCTCTATGGCTACACCTTC
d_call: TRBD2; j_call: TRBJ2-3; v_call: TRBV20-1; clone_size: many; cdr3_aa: CSARPGLAGGPRTDTQYF; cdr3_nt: TGCAGTGCAAGGCCGGGACTAGCGGGAGGGCCCCGCACAGATACGCAGTATTTT
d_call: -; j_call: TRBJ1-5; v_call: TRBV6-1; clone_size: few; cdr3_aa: CASSEWLTGLSNQPQHF; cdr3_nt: TGTGCCAGCAGTGAATGGTTAACCGGACTTAGCAATCAGCCCCAGCATTTT
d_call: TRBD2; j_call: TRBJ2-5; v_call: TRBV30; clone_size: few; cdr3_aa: CACLAGPTLLYQETQYF; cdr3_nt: TGTGCCTGTCTAGCGGGACCCACACTTCTGTACCAAGAGACCCAGTACTTC
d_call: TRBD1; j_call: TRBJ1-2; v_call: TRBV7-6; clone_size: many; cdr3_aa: CASSPTPYSRDRGREGDGYTF; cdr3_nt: TGTGCCAGCAGCCCTACCCCCTATTCCCGGGACAGGGGGCGCGAAGGTGATGGCTACACCTTC
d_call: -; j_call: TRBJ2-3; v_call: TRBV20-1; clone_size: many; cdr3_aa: CSARGHLGVDTQYF; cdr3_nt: TGCAGTGCTAGAGGTCACCTTGGGGTAGATACGCAGTATTTT
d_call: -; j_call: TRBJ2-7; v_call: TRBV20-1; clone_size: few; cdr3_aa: CSARDVFYEQYF; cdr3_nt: TGCAGTGCTAGAGATGTGTTCTACGAGCAGTACTTC
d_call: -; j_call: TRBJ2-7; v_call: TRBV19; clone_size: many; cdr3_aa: CASRTVPRQYF; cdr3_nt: TGTGCCAGTAGGACAGTCCCTCGGCAGTACTTC
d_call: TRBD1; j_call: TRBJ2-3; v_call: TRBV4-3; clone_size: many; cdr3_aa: CASSQDVTGDFTDTQYF; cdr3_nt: TGCGCCAGCAGCCAAGACGTAACAGGGGATTTCACAGATACGCAGTATTTT
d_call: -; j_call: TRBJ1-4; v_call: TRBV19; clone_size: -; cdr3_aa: CASSGGMGDEKLFF; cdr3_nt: TGTGCCAGTAGTGGCGGGATGGGGGATGAAAAACTGTTTTTT
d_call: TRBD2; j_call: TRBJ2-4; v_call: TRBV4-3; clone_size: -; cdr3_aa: CASSQDRGGASKNIQYF; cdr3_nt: TGCGCCAGCAGCCAAGATCGGGGGGGGGCATCCAAAAACATTCAGTACTTC
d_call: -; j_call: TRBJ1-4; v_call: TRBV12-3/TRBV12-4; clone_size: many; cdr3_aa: CASSFARGQSNEKLFF; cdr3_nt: TGTGCCAGCAGTTTCGCTCGCGGGCAGAGTAATGAAAAACTGTTTTTT
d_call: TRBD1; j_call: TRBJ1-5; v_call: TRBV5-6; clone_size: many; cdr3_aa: CASSHGTVQPQHF; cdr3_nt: TGTGCCAGCAGCCACGGGACAGTTCAGCCCCAGCATTTT
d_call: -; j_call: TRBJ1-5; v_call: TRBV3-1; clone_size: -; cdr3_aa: CASSHQNQPQHF; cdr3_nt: TGTGCCAGCAGCCACCAGAATCAGCCCCAGCATTTT
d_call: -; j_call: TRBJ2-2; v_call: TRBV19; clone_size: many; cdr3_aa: CASSLRPNTGELFF; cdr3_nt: TGTGCCAGTAGTCTCCGGCCGAACACCGGGGAGCTGTTTTTT
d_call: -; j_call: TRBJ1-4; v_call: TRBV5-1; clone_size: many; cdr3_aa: CASSPGQTTNEKLFF; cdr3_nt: TGCGCCAGCAGCCCTGGACAGACAACTAATGAAAAACTGTTTTTT
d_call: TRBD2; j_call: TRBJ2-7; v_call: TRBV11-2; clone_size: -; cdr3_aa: CASSSSGEYEQYF; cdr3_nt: TGTGCCAGCAGCTCTAGCGGGGAATACGAGCAGTACTTC
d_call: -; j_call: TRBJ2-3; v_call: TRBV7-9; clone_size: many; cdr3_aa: CASSLSSPTRLGIGQYF; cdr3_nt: TGTGCCAGCAGCTTGAGTTCCCCGACTAGGTTGGGGATCGGGCAGTATTTT
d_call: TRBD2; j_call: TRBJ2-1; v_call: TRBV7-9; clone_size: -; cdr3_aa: CASSFLSGTKYNEQFF; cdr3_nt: TGTGCCAGCAGTTTCCTCAGCGGGACTAAATACAATGAGCAGTTCTTC
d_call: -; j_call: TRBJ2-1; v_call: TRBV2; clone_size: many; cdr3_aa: CASRARTRGGDEQFF; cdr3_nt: TGTGCCAGCAGAGCGCGGACCCGAGGGGGGGATGAGCAGTTCTTC
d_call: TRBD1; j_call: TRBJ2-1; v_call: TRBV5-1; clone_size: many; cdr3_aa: CASSLNRDRINEQFF; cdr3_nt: TGCGCCAGCAGCCTGAATAGGGACAGGATCAATGAGCAGTTCTTC
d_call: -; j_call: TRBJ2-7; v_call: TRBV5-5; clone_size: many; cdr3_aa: CASSLGPRSNYEQYF; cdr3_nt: TGTGCCAGCAGCTTGGGGCCGCGGTCTAACTACGAGCAGTACTTC
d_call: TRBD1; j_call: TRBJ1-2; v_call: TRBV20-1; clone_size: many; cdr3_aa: CSASSRTGANYGYTF; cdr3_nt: TGCAGTGCTAGTTCTAGGACAGGGGCTAACTATGGCTACACCTTC
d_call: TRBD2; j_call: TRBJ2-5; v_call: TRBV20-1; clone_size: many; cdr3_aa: CSAQLAGGSETQYF; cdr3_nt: TGCAGTGCCCAATTAGCGGGAGGCTCGGAGACCCAGTACTTC
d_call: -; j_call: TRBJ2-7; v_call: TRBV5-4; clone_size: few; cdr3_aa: CASSAQGRISYEQYF; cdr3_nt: TGTGCCAGCAGCGCGCAGGGAAGGATCTCCTACGAGCAGTACTTC
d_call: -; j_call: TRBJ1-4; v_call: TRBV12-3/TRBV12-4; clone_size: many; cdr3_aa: CASSSETLEKLFF; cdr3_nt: TGTGCCAGCAGTTCGGAAACACTAGAAAAACTGTTTTTT
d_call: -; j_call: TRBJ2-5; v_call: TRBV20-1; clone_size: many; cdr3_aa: CSARSTWETQYF; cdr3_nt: TGCAGTGCCCGGAGCACATGGGAGACCCAGTACTTC